The clone carrying this T cell receptor beta chain was seen only a few times. CDR1 MNHEY and CDR2 SVGAGI come from the germline V gene. Losses at the gene ends were 2 bases for V and 6 bases for J; bases not matched to a gene: 5. This CDR3 comprises 14 residues. The data originate from a study of blood T cell repertoires in COVID-19. About the research overall: The United States, Italy and Spain were the sources of the acute and convalescent COVID-19 samples. T cells, B-cell-depleted T cells, or PBMCs supplied cDNA or gDNA.

Original data processing: Amplification from reference gene primers served as the basis for estimated nucleated cell counts. Only in-frame clones appear in the TCRdb table, and some are missing; sequencing was by immunoSEQ multiplex PCR. The DNA gave D and trimming, while V, J and clone size come from that table. The table lists tens of thousands of clones, roughly 88% of them singletons. The rearrangement joins TRBV6-5 to TRBJ1-2; TRBD1 matches at 8 bases. Sequencing input: peripheral blood. The clonotype originates from a human donor in a cohort sampled during active COVID-19. CDR3 sequence (DNA): TGTGCCAGCAGTTACCGCCAGACAGGGGATGGCTACACCTTC. Translated: CASSYRQTGDGYTF.